The next 23 T cell receptor beta chains were all read from a single sample in a study of blood T cell repertoires in COVID-19. Sequencing was performed with immunoSEQ multiplex PCR; in TCRdb, only in-frame clones are kept and a portion is missing. The sample contains some 460,000 clones, around 90% of which appear only once. Sequencing was performed on PBMCs or T cells enriched from blood (not recorded which). All receptors come from a woman under 30 who had recovered from COVID-19.

V usage is TRBV7-2 and J usage is TRBJ1-2; possibly TRBD1 for D (5 bases). Trimming shortened V by 5 bases and J by 8 bases, and 18 bases separated the two germline ends. Germline V gene lookup returns CDR1 SGHTA and CDR2 FQGNSA. The CDR3 totals 14 residues. The CDR3 loop reads CASSPGLPMTGYTF. The CDR3, as DNA: TGTGCCAGCAGCCCGGGACTCCCTATGACGGGCTACACCTTC. The variable domain in full, with the rest retrieved from reference TRBV7-2 and TRBJ1-2, is GAGVSQSPSNKVTEKGKDVELRCDPISGHTALYWYRQSLGQGLEFLIYFQGNSAPDKSGLPSDRFSAERTGGSVSTLTIQRTQQEDSAVYLCASSPGLPMTGYTFGSGTRLTVV.

The chain combines TRBV14 with TRBJ2-7; TRBD1 matches at 7 bases. The CDR3 is 15 residues long. Germline assignment: CDR1 SGHDN and CDR2 FVKESK. Trimming at V came to 1 base and at J to 3 bases, leaving 6 bases not matched to a gene. The CDR3 nucleotides are TGTGCCAGCAGCCAAGGGGGACAGCTAAGCTACGAGCAGTACTTC. Its translation: CASSQGGQLSYEQYF.

The V gene is TRBV19, the J gene TRBJ1-1; D unclear. Trimming pared 3 bases from V and 3 bases from J, leaving 14 bases between. From germline, CDR1 is LNHDA and CDR2 SQIVND (reference sequence). The CDR3 extends over 15 amino acids. The CDR3 sequence is CASSMNRGGDTEAFF. In DNA form, the CDR3 reads TGTGCCAGTAGTATGAACCGGGGAGGAGACACTGAAGCTTTCTTT. The full variable domain, completed using reference TRBV19 and TRBJ1-1, is DGGITQSPKYLFRKEGQNVTLSCEQNLNHDAMYWYRQDPGQGLRLIYYSQIVNDFQKGDIAEGYSVSREKKESFPLTVTSAQKNPTAFYLCASSMNRGGDTEAFFGQGTRLTVV.

This clone was found once. V gene TRBV5-1 combines with J gene TRBJ2-7, with 11 bases aligning to TRBD1. The CDR3 loop spans 14 amino acids. The junction had 6 bases not matched to a gene; V was cut back by 4 bases and J by 6 bases. From germline, CDR1 is SGHRS and CDR2 YFSETQ. CDR3 protein: CASSRGQGGSEQYF. The CDR3 bases are TGCGCCAGCAGCCGGGGACAGGGGGGAAGCGAGCAGTACTTC.

The V gene is TRBV13, the J gene TRBJ1-6; D remains ambiguous. The length of the CDR3 is 14 residues. Trimming took 5 bases from V and 7 from J, leaving 12 bases between them. CDR1 is PRHDT, CDR2 FYEKMQ, per germline (reference sequence). CDR3 in DNA: TGTGCCAGCAGCCGCAGGACGGGGAATTCACCCCTCCACTTT. Its translation is CASSRRTGNSPLHF.

This clone was seen a handful of times. The rearrangement joins TRBV6-5 to TRBJ2-5; 13 bases map to TRBD2. Losses at the gene ends were 6 bases for V and 5 bases for J; bases not matched to a gene: 6. The CDR3 spans 15 residues. Per the germline V gene, CDR1 is MNHEY and CDR2 is SVGAGI. CDR3 sequence reads: CASRLAGGLPETQYF. DNA for the CDR3: TGTGCCAGCAGACTAGCGGGGGGGCTCCCGGAGACCCAGTACTTC.

The chain uses TRBV7-9 and TRBJ1-5, with D uncertain. The germline V and J ends were trimmed by 4 bases and 5 bases, with 6 bases remaining between them. From germline, CDR1 is SEHNR and CDR2 FQNEAQ (reference sequence). The CDR3 spans 12 residues. CDR3 sequence (DNA): TGTGCCAGCAGCTATGCGGATCAGCCCCAGCATTTT. This encodes CASSYADQPQHF.

V gene TRBV6-1 combines with J gene TRBJ1-2, with 12 bases that match TRBD1. Germline V gives CDR1 MNHNS, CDR2 SASEGT. The CDR3 length is 17 residues. The J segment lost 7 bases and the V segment lost 1 base, leaving 10 bases of the junction unmatched. CDR3 residues: CASSEEVPGTGGLGYTF. Here the CDR3 DNA reads TGTGCCAGCAGTGAAGAGGTACCCGGGACAGGGGGCCTTGGCTACACCTTC.

This clone was observed a few times. This chain uses TRBV5-6 with TRBJ1-2; unclear D gene. CDR3 length: 16 residues. V was pared by 4 bases and J by 0 bases, with 16 bases between. Germline V CDR1 and CDR2: SGHDT, YYEEEE. The CDR3 DNA reads as TGTGCCAGCAGCCTTTTCGGGTTTGGCGCTAACTATGGCTACACCTTC. This encodes CASSLFGFGANYGYTF.

V gene TRBV7-9 combines with J gene TRBJ2-7, with D perhaps matching TRBD2 (6 bases). CDR3 length equals 13 residues. Germline CDR1 SEHNR, CDR2 FQNEAQ (reference sequence). The V end lost 4 bases, the J end lost 3 bases, and 10 bases lay between the germline ends. CDR3 amino acids: CASSYGLIYEQYF. The CDR3 nucleotides read TGTGCCAGCAGCTACGGACTAATCTACGAGCAGTACTTC.

The rearrangement links TRBV29-1 to TRBJ2-1, with 10 bases fitting TRBD2. The CDR3 totals 12 residues. Germline V lookup: CDR1 SQVTM, CDR2 ANQGSEA. Losses at the gene ends were 5 bases for V and 5 bases for J; bases not matched to a gene: 0. The CDR3 nucleotides are TGCAGCGTTAGCGGGGGGGACAATGAGCAGTTCTTC. This sequence encodes CSVSGGDNEQFF.

The rearrangement joins TRBV6-5 to TRBJ2-1, with 7 bases identical to TRBD2. The trim removed 4 bases at V and 10 bases at J, leaving 13 bases unmatched. CDR3 size: 15 residues. CDR1 is MNHEY and CDR2 is SVGAGI in the germline V gene. The CDR3 reads CASSFLADTVGEQFF. The CDR3 DNA is TGTGCCAGCAGTTTCCTAGCGGACACGGTAGGGGAGCAGTTCTTC.

This clone was recorded only once. The V and J genes are TRBV24-1 and TRBJ1-2, with 7 bases fitting TRBD1. The germline gives CDR1 KGHDR, CDR2 SFDVKD. V lost 6 bases and J lost 6; bases outside the gene matches: 9. The CDR3 totals 14 residues. The CDR3 nucleotides read TGTGCCACCAGTAAGACAGGGACTGTTAATGGCTACACCTTC. Its protein is CATSKTGTVNGYTF.

V usage is TRBV5-6 and J usage is TRBJ1-4; possible D gene TRBD1, 5 bases. V lost 1 base, J lost 0 bases, and 7 bases lay in between. The CDR3 spans 15 residues. Germline values: CDR1 SGHDT, CDR2 YYEEEE. This CDR3 reads CASSLSRATNEKLFF. CDR3 DNA sequence: TGTGCCAGCAGCTTGAGCAGGGCAACTAATGAAAAACTGTTTTTT.

CDR3 DNA sequence: TGTGCCAGCAGCTTAAGTGCGCGGGGCTTTTCACCCCTCCACTTT. This codes for CASSLSARGFSPLHF. The chain links TRBV11-2 to TRBJ1-6, with TRBD1 as a possible D gene (5 bases). This CDR3 contains 15 residues. V was clipped by 2 bases and J by 9 bases, with 14 bases between them. CDR1 is SGHAT, CDR2 FQNNGV, per germline.

The rearrangement joins TRBV5-8 to TRBJ2-3, with D perhaps TRBD2 (5 bases). The V gene's germline CDR1 is SGHTS and CDR2 YDEGEE. Trimming cost V 0 bases and J 5 bases, with 13 bases left between them. This CDR3 has 15 residues. CDR3 DNA: TGTGCCAGCAGCTTGGAAGTCTTACTAGGAGATACGCAGTATTTT. Protein: CASSLEVLLGDTQYF.

V gene TRBV4-1 combines with J gene TRBJ1-5; D possibly corresponds to TRBD1 (5 bases). CDR3 length equals 14 residues. Germline CDR1 and CDR2: MGHRA and YSYEKL. Between the trimmed V and J ends, which lost 4 bases and 2 bases, there was a span of 9 bases. The DNA of the CDR3 is TGCGCCAGCAGCCTGATAGGGGGCAATCAGCCCCAGCATTTT. Translation: CASSLIGGNQPQHF.

This chain links TRBV9 with TRBJ1-6; possible D gene TRBD1, 5 bases. Trimming removed 0 bases at V and 7 bases at J, with 11 bases between. Per the germline V gene, CDR1 is SGDLS and CDR2 is YYNGEE. There are 15 residues in the CDR3. CDR3 in DNA: TGTGCCAGCAGCGTAGAATCAGGGTACAATTCACCCCTCCACTTT. Its translation: CASSVESGYNSPLHF.

As regards this clone: Compared with germline, one end of the junction differs, possibly owing to a read error. The same CDR3 arises from other DNA sequences in this sample as well. The V gene is TRBV4-1, the J gene TRBJ2-7; 8 positions agree with TRBD1. Germline V gives CDR1 MGHRA, CDR2 YSYEKL. This CDR3 comprises 16 residues. This CDR3 reads CASSQGDRRSSYEQYF. The CDR3 nucleotides read TGCGCCAGCAGCCAAGGGGACAGGAGATCCTCCTACGAGCAGTATTTC.

This chain connects TRBV6-5 to TRBJ1-2; possible D gene TRBD1, 5 bases. The CDR3 runs to 15 residues. V shed 8 bases and J shed 8 bases, with 24 bases lying between them. Germline loops: CDR1 MNHEY, CDR2 SVGAGI. CDR3 protein: CASRKGQGGSRGYTF. The CDR3 DNA follows: TGTGCCAGCCGAAAGGGGCAGGGAGGCTCTAGGGGCTACACCTTC.

CDR3 nucleotide sequence: TGTGCCAGCAGCCCGACGACAGGGGGCATTGAAAAACTGTTTTTT. Its translation: CASSPTTGGIEKLFF. This rearrangement joins TRBV9 to TRBJ1-4; 10 bases agree with TRBD1. The CDR3 is 15 amino acids. Trimming took 4 bases from V and 7 from J; bases not matched to a gene: 7. Looked up from germline, CDR1 is SGDLS and CDR2 is YYNGEE.

V gene TRBV2 combines with J gene TRBJ2-1; 9 nucleotides align to TRBD1. The germline gives CDR1 SNHLY, CDR2 FYNNEI. Unmatched junction bases numbered 2, after V lost 4 bases and J lost 4 bases. The CDR3 contains 14 residues. CDR3 sequence reads: CASSGGQGYNEQFF. The CDR3 DNA reads as TGTGCCAGCAGTGGGGGACAGGGTTACAATGAGCAGTTCTTC.

The genes are TRBV23-1 and TRBJ1-5, with unresolved D. TRBV23-1 carries the ORF label, with uncertain function. This CDR3 has 13 residues. Trimming removed 7 bases at V and 2 bases at J, with 9 bases between. CDR3: CASTVGRNQPQHF. The CDR3 coding sequence is TGCGCCAGCACCGTTGGGCGCAATCAGCCCCAGCATTTT.